Each of the 23 T cell receptor beta chains below was sequenced from the same sample in a study of T cells in Graves' hyperthyroidism and ophthalmopathy. The investigators amplified TCR beta CDR3 regions from RNA transcripts. Researchers ran a first-round RT-PCR on the TCR CDR3 using the HTBI primer set. TCRdb reanalysed the multiplex PCR reads using MiXCR and keeps one entry per CDR3 protein. The table includes about 260,000 distinct CDR3 sequences, roughly 20% detected once. Sequenced: blood. The receptor set was obtained from a man aged 25-45 years with Graves' ophthalmopathy.

This clonotype has at least ten counts. The chain joins TRBV28 to TRBJ2-7; 10 positions match TRBD1. Germline values: CDR1 MDHEN, CDR2 SYDVKM. V was pared by 7 bases and J by 1 base, with 7 bases of the junction left unmatched. This CDR3 is built from 15 residues. The CDR3 loop is CASIDRDRGSYEQYF. DNA of the CDR3: TGTGCCAGCATCGATAGGGACAGGGGATCCTACGAGCAGTACTTC.

This clonotype has at least ten counts. The CDR3 bases are TGTGCCAGCAGGACTAGCGGGAGAAATGAGCAGTTCTTC. Its translation: CASRTSGRNEQFF. V gene TRBV27 combines with J gene TRBJ2-1; 12 bases agree with TRBD2. The ends lost 6 bases at V and 7 bases at J; junction bases unmatched: 1. The CDR3 runs to 13 residues. Germline-derived CDR1 and CDR2 are MNHEY and SMNVEV (reference sequence).

This clonotype was detected many times. The gene calls are TRBV20-1 and TRBJ2-5; D tentatively fits TRBD1 or TRBD2 (5 bases each). Germline CDR1 reads DFQATT; CDR2 reads SNEGSKA (reference sequence). V lost 0 bases to trimming and J lost 2 bases, with 13 bases between them. The CDR3 is made up of 15 amino acids. The CDR3 sequence: CSARDPTEGQETQYF. The CDR3 region has the DNA TGCAGTGCTAGAGACCCAACAGAGGGGCAAGAGACCCAGTACTTC.

This clonotype was seen at least ten times. One end of the junction fails to match germline, which may point to a read error. The chain uses TRBV5-1 and TRBJ2-1; TRBD1 agrees at 9 bases. The CDR3 sequence is 14 residues long. The V gene's germline CDR1 is SGHRS and CDR2 YFSETQ. The CDR3 spells CASSLGQGYNEQFF. As DNA, the CDR3 is TGTGCCAGCAGCTTGGGACAGGGCTACAATGAGCAGTTCTTC.

This chain's CDR3 is CASSPSQGGTDTQYF. The CDR3 coding sequence is TGTGCCAGCAGCCCTTCTCAGGGAGGCACAGATACGCAGTATTTT. The V call is TRBV7-3, the J call TRBJ2-3, with D perhaps assigned TRBD1 or TRBD2 (5 bases each). This CDR3 is built from 15 residues. V lost 5 bases and J 1 base, leaving 13 bases between the germline ends. The germline V gene has CDR1 SGHTA and CDR2 FQGTGA.

The count of this clonotype is one. The V and J genes are TRBV24-1 and TRBJ1-1; maybe TRBD1 (5 bases). V dropped 7 bases and J dropped 1 base, with 9 bases sitting between them. This CDR3 is 13 amino acids long. The germline V gene encodes CDR1 KGHDR and CDR2 SFDVKD. DNA of the CDR3: TGTGCCACCAGGACGGACACGAACACTGAAGCTTTCTTT. Encoded protein: CATRTDTNTEAFF.

This chain uses TRBV27 with TRBJ1-2; tentative D call: TRBD1 (5 bases). Germline CDR1 MNHEY, CDR2 SMNVEV (reference sequence). V was shortened by 2 bases and J by 4 bases, with 14 bases between the two germline ends. The CDR3 has 15 amino acids. CDR3 residues: CASSLKVPRGYGYTF. Here the CDR3 DNA reads TGTGCCAGCAGTTTAAAGGTACCGAGGGGCTATGGCTACACCTTC.

This chain connects TRBV11-2 to TRBJ2-1; D call uncertain. The CDR3 loop spans 14 amino acids. Trimming removed 5 bases at V and 10 bases at J, with 18 bases between. Per germline, CDR1 SGHAT and CDR2 FQNNGV. For the CDR3, the DNA is TGTGCCAGCAGCCCCCCCCGCGGTTTGGGAGAGCAGTTCTTC. Its translation: CASSPPRGLGEQFF.

This clonotype came up many times. The rearrangement joins TRBV24-1 to TRBJ2-7, with D tentatively TRBD2 (7 bases). Deletions cut 9 bases from V and 5 bases from J, with 22 bases between. The germline gives CDR1 KGHDR, CDR2 SFDVKD. The CDR3 has 15 amino acids. CDR3 bases: TGTGCCACCCACGAGGGGGAGGGCCTATTGAACGAGCAGTACTTC. This codes for CATHEGEGLLNEQYF.

This rearrangement joins TRBV20-1 to TRBJ1-5, with 9 bases aligning to TRBD1. CDR3 length: 13 residues. CDR1 and CDR2 (germline): DFQATT, SNEGSKA (reference sequence). After removal of 5 bases from V and 6 bases from J, the junction contained 5 bases not matched to a gene. The CDR3 region has the DNA TGCAGTGCTGGGGACAGGGCCTCTCAGCCCCAGCATTTT. Its protein product is CSAGDRASQPQHF.

In its sample, this clonotype was seen many times. V and J are TRBV12-5 and TRBJ2-5; D possibly corresponds to TRBD1 (6 bases). Trimming took 6 bases from V and 2 from J, leaving 10 bases between them. Germline lookup yields CDR1 LGHNT and CDR2 FRNRAP. The length of the CDR3 is 13 residues. The CDR3 protein is CASGQGPQETQYF. The CDR3 nucleotides are TGTGCTAGTGGGCAGGGGCCACAAGAGACCCAGTACTTC.

Ten or more counts support this clonotype. The CDR3 reads CASSTGRAIEKLFF. CDR3 sequence (DNA): TGTGCCAGCAGCACCGGGCGGGCGATTGAAAAACTGTTTTTT. The V and J genes are TRBV3-1 and TRBJ1-4, with no clear D. The V gene's germline CDR1 is LGHDT and CDR2 YNNKEL (reference sequence). V lost 5 bases and J 7 bases, leaving 14 bases between the germline ends. There are 14 residues in the CDR3.

This clonotype has just a few counts. This rearrangement joins TRBV28 to TRBJ1-2; 8 nucleotides agree with TRBD1. CDR1 and CDR2 (germline): MDHEN, SYDVKM. This CDR3 is 14 amino acids long. The V and J ends lost 10 bases and 7 bases, in that order; junction bases with no gene match: 14. The CDR3 DNA follows: TGTGCCACTCTTAAAGCAGGGGGCTCGGGTGGCTACACCTTC. Its translation is CATLKAGGSGGYTF.

A few counts support this clonotype. This chain joins TRBV10-3 and TRBJ1-1, with no clear D. Germline V gives CDR1 ENHRY, CDR2 SYGVKD. There are 13 residues in the CDR3. The V gene lost 5 bases and the J gene lost 5 bases, with 12 bases spanning the gap. In nucleotides, the CDR3 is TGTGCCATCAGTCCGGAGGGCGGGACTGAAGCTTTCTTT. This sequence encodes CAISPEGGTEAFF.

There are many counts of this clonotype. V usage is TRBV3-1 and J usage is TRBJ1-2, with D perhaps TRBD1 (6 bases). Trimming pared 4 bases from V and 3 bases from J, leaving 9 bases between. Germline CDR1 and CDR2: LGHDT and YNNKEL (reference sequence). This CDR3 comprises 13 residues. The CDR3 loop reads CASSPPGDYGYTF. CDR3 DNA sequence: TGTGCCAGCAGCCCCCCAGGGGACTATGGCTACACCTTC.

In this sample, this clonotype turned up a few times. The chain recombines TRBV27 with TRBJ2-1; TRBD2 might be the D (5 bases). Per the germline V gene, CDR1 is MNHEY and CDR2 is SMNVEV (reference sequence). With 2 bases removed from V and 11 bases from J, the gap between germline ends came to 7 bases. The CDR3 consists of 11 residues. In nucleotides, the CDR3 is TGTGCCAGCAGTTTAGGCGGGCAGCAGTTCTTC. As protein: CASSLGGQQFF.

In this sample, this clonotype turned up once. The chain combines TRBV27 with TRBJ2-2; D is ambiguous. The CDR3 is 13 residues long. V was pared by 3 bases and J by 4 bases, with 6 bases between. Germline V gives CDR1 MNHEY, CDR2 SMNVEV (reference sequence). Here the CDR3 reads CASSFRVTGELFF. Here the CDR3 DNA reads TGTGCCAGCAGTTTCAGAGTCACCGGGGAGCTGTTTTTT.

This clonotype was found many times. This chain joins TRBV3-1 and TRBJ1-3, with 10 nucleotides matching TRBD1. Losses at the gene ends were 4 bases for V and 2 bases for J; bases not matched to a gene: 8. Germline CDR1 reads LGHDT; CDR2 reads YNNKEL (reference sequence). This CDR3 is 17 amino acids long. DNA of the CDR3: TGTGCCAGCAGCCTCAACAAAGGACAGGGGGCTGGAAACACCATATATTTT. Residues: CASSLNKGQGAGNTIYF. Combining the CDR3 with reference TRBV3-1 and TRBJ1-3 gives the whole variable domain DTAVSQTPKYLVTQMGNDKSIKCEQNLGHDTMYWYKQDSKKFLKIMFSYNNKELIINETVPNRFSPKSPDKAHLNLHINSLELGDSAVYFCASSLNKGQGAGNTIYFGEGSWLTVV.

The table lists this clonotype with a few counts. The chain carries TRBV4-1 and TRBJ2-2; no reliable D call. V gave up 1 base and J gave up 3 bases, with 9 bases separating them. Germline-derived CDR1 and CDR2 are MGHRA and YSYEKL. CDR3 length: 15 amino acids. The CDR3 nucleotides are TGCGCCAGCAGCCAAGCCCAGTGGGACACCGGGGAGCTGTTTTTT. It translates to CASSQAQWDTGELFF.

V usage is TRBV19 and J usage is TRBJ2-2; D gene uncertain. V shed 5 bases and J shed 7 bases, with 11 bases lying between them. Germline lookup yields CDR1 LNHDA and CDR2 SQIVND (reference sequence). The CDR3 extends over 13 amino acids. CDR3 sequence: CASSPQNLGELFF. The CDR3 region has the DNA TGTGCCAGTAGTCCACAAAATCTCGGGGAGCTGTTTTTT.

This clonotype was detected ten times or more. The rearrangement joins TRBV2 to TRBJ2-3, with 8 bases matching TRBD1. The germline CDR1 and CDR2 sequences are SNHLY and FYNNEI. Unmatched junction bases numbered 7, after V lost 6 bases and J lost 2 bases. This CDR3 has 15 amino acids. As DNA, the CDR3 is TGTGCCAGCAGGCCGCGGACAGGGAACACAGATACGCAGTATTTT. It yields the protein CASRPRTGNTDTQYF.

In its sample, this clonotype was seen many times. The chain uses TRBV5-1 and TRBJ2-1; TRBD2 might be the D (6 bases). Germline CDR1 is SGHRS and CDR2 is YFSETQ. The CDR3 sequence is 15 residues long. Between the trimmed V and J ends, which lost 4 bases and 1 base, there was a span of 12 bases. The CDR3 DNA follows: TGCGCCAGCAGCCCCTACGGAGGGTCCTACAATGAGCAGTTCTTC. This sequence encodes CASSPYGGSYNEQFF.

The V call is TRBV24-1, the J call TRBJ2-1; D unclear. The CDR3 consists of 16 residues. V was clipped by 0 bases and J by 7 bases, with 15 bases between them. Germline V gene lookup returns CDR1 KGHDR and CDR2 SFDVKD. CDR3 region: CATSDLQALNRNEQFF. The CDR3 nucleotides are TGTGCCACCAGTGATTTGCAAGCGTTAAATCGTAATGAGCAGTTCTTC.